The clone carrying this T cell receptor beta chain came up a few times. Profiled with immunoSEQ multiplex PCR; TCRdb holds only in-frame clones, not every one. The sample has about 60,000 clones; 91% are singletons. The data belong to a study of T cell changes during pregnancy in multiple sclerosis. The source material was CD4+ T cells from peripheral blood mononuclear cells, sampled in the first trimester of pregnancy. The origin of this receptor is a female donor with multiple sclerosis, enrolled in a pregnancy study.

The CDR3 here is CASSPSGVGYEQYF. The CDR3, as DNA: TGTGCCAGCAGCCCGTCGGGAGTCGGCTACGAGCAGTACTTC. The chain employs TRBV9 and TRBJ2-7; D perhaps matches TRBD2 (6 bases). In germline, CDR1 is SGDLS, CDR2 YYNGEE. This CDR3 spans 14 amino acids. Trimming removed 4 bases at V and 3 bases at J, with 14 bases between. The full variable domain, completed using reference TRBV9 and TRBJ2-7, is DSGVTQTPKHLITATGQRVTLRCSPRSGDLSVYWYQQSLDQGLQFLIQYYNGEERAKGNILERFSAQQFPDLHSELNLSSLELGDSALYFCASSPSGVGYEQYFGPGTRLTVT.